This passage covers 2 T cell receptor beta chains from one sample sequenced in a study of spatial heterogeneity in lung cancer. TCRdb recomputed calls from the 5' RACE reads with MiXCR, one row per CDR3 protein. The sample comprises 45,000 to 65,000 distinct CDR3 sequences, about 7% of which are singletons, and 2.5% to 3% rests with the top ten. Time point described: sample taken at primary tumor resection. Researchers sequenced whole RNA taken from tumor, nontumor lung or frozen PBMC without sorting. The material was PBMCs, obtained at surgery. The receptor source for this set is a female donor with early-stage non-small cell lung cancer.

The V and J genes are TRBV5-1 and TRBJ2-7; TRBD1 might be the D (5 bases). Trimming stripped 4 bases from V and 0 bases from J, with 8 bases between. This CDR3 has 13 amino acids. Germline V lookup: CDR1 SGHRS, CDR2 YFSETQ. The DNA of the CDR3 is TGCGCCAGCAGCGCCAGGGCCTCCTACGAGCAGTACTTC. Protein: CASSARASYEQYF.

The sample holds many counts of this clonotype. The chain recombines TRBV3-1 with TRBJ1-4, with a weak D call TRBD1 (5 bases). Trimming took off 3 bases at V and 0 bases at J, with 14 bases between the two ends. Germline V gene lookup returns CDR1 LGHDT and CDR2 YNNKEL (reference sequence). The CDR3 spans 17 residues. In DNA form, the CDR3 reads TGTGCCAGCAGCCAGTGGGGTCAGACAGCAACTAATGAAAAACTGTTTTTT. It is translated as CASSQWGQTATNEKLFF.